Below are 9 T cell receptor beta chains sequenced from a single sample in a study of blood T cell repertoires in COVID-19. TCRdb's copy holds only in-frame clones and misses some; the assay was immunoSEQ multiplex PCR. The sample yields about 140,000 clones, 80% seen once. The sequencing sample was made of peripheral blood. The origin of the receptors is a man aged 70 or older who had recovered from COVID-19.

This CDR3 reads CASSYGLAGINEQYF. CDR3 in DNA: TGCGCCAGCAGCTACGGACTAGCGGGTATCAACGAGCAGTACTTC. This chain uses TRBV4-1 with TRBJ2-7, with TRBD2 matching 11 bases. The CDR3 runs to 15 residues. Germline CDR1 and CDR2: MGHRA and YSYEKL. The J segment lost 5 bases and the V segment lost 5 bases, leaving 8 bases of the junction unmatched.

The table lists this clone with a few counts. The V gene is TRBV6-5, the J gene TRBJ1-3, with TRBD1 matching 7 bases. The CDR3 is 14 amino acids. With 6 bases clipped from V and 4 bases from J, the junction kept 6 bases outside the gene matches. Germline CDR1 and CDR2: MNHEY and SVGAGI. The CDR3 here is CASSRDRLGNTIYF. CDR3 coding DNA: TGTGCCAGCAGCAGGGACAGACTAGGAAACACCATATATTTT.

In this sample, this clone turned up a few times. This chain uses TRBV18 with TRBJ2-1, with 9 bases aligning to TRBD2. The CDR3 contains 19 residues. Trimming took 5 bases from V and 0 from J; bases not matched to a gene: 14. Germline V CDR1 and CDR2: KGHSH, LQKENI. This CDR3 is CASSSNYRLAASSYNEQFF. The CDR3 DNA reads TGTGCCAGCTCATCGAATTACAGACTAGCGGCCAGCTCCTACAATGAGCAGTTCTTC.

The gene calls are TRBV14 and TRBJ2-5; 10 bases match TRBD2. The CDR3 has 14 amino acids. Trimming took 6 bases from V and 7 from J; bases not matched to a gene: 8. Germline V gene data show CDR1 as SGHDN and CDR2 as FVKESK. CDR3 in DNA: TGTGCCAGCAGACCTGGACTAGCGGTCGGGACCCAGTACTTC. Translating it yields CASRPGLAVGTQYF.

The V call is TRBV30, the J call TRBJ1-1; D call uncertain. This CDR3 is built from 13 residues. The V gene lost 3 bases and the J gene lost 0 bases, with 8 bases spanning the gap. CDR1 GTSNPN and CDR2 SVGIG come from the germline V gene (reference sequence). The CDR3 nucleotides are TGTGCCTGGAGAGGACTCTTGAACACTGAAGCTTTCTTT. Translation gives CAWRGLLNTEAFF.

V and J are TRBV6-5 and TRBJ1-6, with 9 bases fitting TRBD1. Trimming removed 4 bases from V and 8 bases from J; junction bases left unmatched: 3. Germline V gene sequence: CDR1 MNHEY, CDR2 SVGAGI. This CDR3 is built from 14 residues. The CDR3 spells CASSSRTGDSPLHF. The CDR3 bases are TGTGCCAGCAGTTCCAGGACAGGGGATTCACCCCTCCACTTT.

The genes are TRBV6-5 and TRBJ1-2; 9 bases line up with TRBD1. Germline V gene sequence: CDR1 MNHEY, CDR2 SVGAGI. Germline trimming cut 4 bases from V and 6 bases from J; bases unmatched to any gene: 9. The length of the CDR3 is 15 residues. The CDR3 loop is CASSSGTGRGDGYTF. The CDR3 bases are TGTGCCAGCAGTTCCGGGACAGGGAGAGGGGATGGCTACACCTTC.

The table lists this clone with a count of one. The rearrangement links TRBV7-8 to TRBJ2-1, with 7 nucleotides matching TRBD2. CDR1 and CDR2 from the germline V gene are SGHVS and FQNEAQ. V shed 1 base and J 4 bases; nucleotides not matched to a gene: 4. This CDR3 is built from 15 residues. The CDR3 loop is CASSLGLAEYNEQFF. CDR3 sequence (DNA): TGTGCCAGCAGCTTAGGTCTAGCGGAGTACAATGAGCAGTTCTTC.

This chain connects TRBV30 to TRBJ2-5; 16 bases fit TRBD2. The CDR3 totals 17 residues. Germline lookup yields CDR1 GTSNPN and CDR2 SVGIG (reference sequence). With 1 base clipped from V and 5 bases from J, the junction kept 7 bases outside the gene matches. The CDR3 reads CAWSAGTSGRASETQYF. The CDR3 coding sequence is TGTGCCTGGAGTGCCGGGACTAGCGGGAGGGCCAGTGAGACCCAGTACTTC.